A single sample is the source of the 21 T cell receptor beta chains below, sequenced in a study of beta chain features in type 1 diabetes. The entirety of the isolated RNA underwent reverse transcription, so expressed TCRB transcripts were sequenced. TCRdb keeps only in-frame clones here, not all; method: immunoSEQ multiplex PCR. The sample has just under 150,000 clones; around 9.3% are singletons. Material: naive CD4+ T cells from blood. These receptor sequences come from a young man in good health.

The table lists this clone with a few counts. A read error may account for a junction end that differs from germline. The genes are TRBV5-4 and TRBJ1-2, with a weak D call TRBD1 (6 bases). Per the germline V gene, CDR1 is SGHNT and CDR2 is YYREEE (reference sequence). CDR3 length: 15 residues. The CDR3 loop reads CASSLRDTGTFGYTF. CDR3 nucleotide sequence: TGCGCCAGCAGCCTCCGGGACACCGGAACTTTTGGCTACACCTTC.

This clone was detected only a few times. J is TRBJ1-4 and V is TRBV6-6; D is unresolved. This CDR3 region has 14 residues. Per the germline V gene, CDR1 is MNHNY and CDR2 is SVGAGI (reference sequence). The V end lost 0 bases, the J end lost 4 bases, and 6 bases lay between the germline ends. The CDR3: CASSYSTGNEKLFF. The CDR3 region has the DNA TGTGCCAGCAGTTACTCGACTGGTAATGAAAAACTGTTTTTT.

This chain links TRBV4-1 with TRBJ1-3; the match to TRBD1 covers 10 bases. The V segment lost 5 bases and the J segment 3 bases; nucleotides outside the gene matches: 4. The V gene's germline CDR1 is MGHRA and CDR2 YSYEKL. CDR3 length equals 15 residues. The CDR3 DNA reads as TGCGCCAGCAGCTTCGGACAGGGGGTTGGAAACACCATATATTTT. Its translation is CASSFGQGVGNTIYF.

This clone occurred a few times. V gene TRBV6-5 combines with J gene TRBJ2-5; TRBD1 aligns across 7 bases. V was pared by 5 bases and J by 1 base, with 4 bases of the junction left unmatched. The germline V gene has CDR1 MNHEY and CDR2 SVGAGI. The CDR3 is made up of 14 amino acids. The CDR3: CASSLRQGQETQYF. The DNA of the CDR3 is TGTGCCAGCAGTCTCCGACAGGGCCAAGAGACCCAGTACTTC.

This clone was seen a few times. This rearrangement joins TRBV6-5 to TRBJ2-5, with 10 bases fitting TRBD1. Germline CDR1 and CDR2: MNHEY and SVGAGI. Trimming at V came to 4 bases and at J to 5 bases, leaving 10 bases not matched to a gene. The CDR3 covers 16 residues. The CDR3 reads CASSSRQGAGLETQYF. The DNA of the CDR3 is TGTGCCAGCAGTTCCCGACAGGGGGCGGGTCTGGAGACCCAGTACTTC.

Only a few counts were recorded for this clone. The germline gene is not matched at one end of the junction; a read error may be the cause. This chain connects TRBV9 to TRBJ2-3; TRBD2 agrees at 15 bases. This CDR3 spans 13 amino acids. From germline, CDR1 is SGDLS and CDR2 YYNGEE. CDR3 DNA: TGTGCCAGCAGCTCTGGACTAGCGGGGGGGCCCCCCTTT. This sequence encodes CASSSGLAGGPPF. Full variable domain (outside the CDR3, taken from reference TRBV9 and TRBJ2-3): DSGVTQTPKHLITATGQRVTLRCSPRSGDLSVYWYQQSLDQGLQFLIQYYNGEERAKGNILERFSAQQFPDLHSELNLSSLELGDSALYFCASSSGLAGGPPFGPGTRLTVL.

J is TRBJ1-2 and V is TRBV7-2; a possible D gene is TRBD1 (6 bases). Deletions cut 5 bases from V and 8 bases from J, with 15 bases between. In germline, CDR1 is SGHTA, CDR2 FQGNSA. The CDR3 has 13 amino acids. The CDR3 here is CASSPQGFGGYTF. CDR3 DNA: TGTGCCAGCAGCCCGCAGGGGTTTGGCGGCTACACCTTC.

V usage is TRBV14 and J usage is TRBJ2-1; 8 nucleotides align to TRBD1. The CDR3 sequence is 15 residues long. V trimming: 3 bases; J trimming: 0 bases; junction bases outside the gene matches: 1. Germline V lookup: CDR1 SGHDN, CDR2 FVKESK. In nucleotides, the CDR3 is TGTGCCAGCAGCCAGGGGACAGGCTCCTACAATGAGCAGTTCTTC. It translates to CASSQGTGSYNEQFF.

This clone was detected a few times. The rearrangement joins TRBV2 to TRBJ2-1; tentatively, D is TRBD2 (5 bases). V lost 3 bases and J 7 bases, leaving 16 bases between the germline ends. Germline values: CDR1 SNHLY, CDR2 FYNNEI. The CDR3 sequence is 15 residues long. The CDR3, as DNA: TGTGCCAGCAGTGATTATAGCGTGGGGAAAAATGAGCAGTTCTTC. Protein: CASSDYSVGKNEQFF.

The chain employs TRBV7-8 and TRBJ1-2, with TRBD1 as a possible D gene (6 bases). V gave up 3 bases and J gave up 5 bases, with 10 bases separating them. This CDR3 contains 13 residues. Germline-derived CDR1 and CDR2 are SGHVS and FQNEAQ. This chain's CDR3 is CASSLGAQYGYTF. CDR3 DNA: TGTGCCAGCAGCTTGGGGGCCCAATATGGCTACACCTTC.

This clone has just a few counts. The gene calls are TRBV9 and TRBJ1-6, with D tentatively TRBD1 (5 bases). Trimming took off 0 bases at V and 8 bases at J, with 12 bases between the two ends. The CDR3 has 15 amino acids. The germline V gene has CDR1 SGDLS and CDR2 YYNGEE. This chain's CDR3 is CASSVVGVGHSPLHF. The DNA for the CDR3 is TGTGCCAGCAGCGTAGTAGGGGTAGGTCATTCACCCCTCCACTTT.

The CDR3 protein is CASSLSGETQYF. As DNA, the CDR3 is TGTGCCAGCAGCTTGAGCGGGGAAACCCAGTACTTC. V and J are TRBV5-6 and TRBJ2-5, with 7 bases fitting TRBD2. This CDR3 contains 12 residues. From germline, CDR1 is SGHDT and CDR2 YYEEEE. The V segment lost 1 base and the J segment 8 bases; nucleotides outside the gene matches: 2. The variable domain in full, completed from reference TRBV5-6 and TRBJ2-5, reads DAGVTQSPTHLIKTRGQQVTLRCSPKSGHDTVSWYQQALGQGPQFIFQYYEEEERQRGNFPDRFSGHQFPNYSSELNVNALLLGDSALYLCASSLSGETQYFGPGTRLLVL.

This clone was counted only a few times. This sequence joins TRBV11-2 and TRBJ2-2; weak D call: TRBD2 (7 bases). V gave up 5 bases and J gave up 3 bases, with 16 bases separating them. Germline CDR1 and CDR2: SGHAT and FQNNGV. The CDR3 is 16 residues long. The CDR3: CASSPLGGGDTGELFF. As DNA, the CDR3 is TGTGCCAGCAGCCCCCTCGGAGGGGGGGACACCGGGGAGCTGTTTTTT.

The V and J genes are TRBV19 and TRBJ1-5; no reliable D call. Germline CDR1 reads LNHDA; CDR2 reads SQIVND (reference sequence). The CDR3 is made up of 13 amino acids. Trimming shortened V by 2 bases and J by 1 base, and 3 bases separated the two germline ends. The CDR3 region has the DNA TGTGCCAGTAGTATACAGAGCAATCAGCCCCAGCATTTT. It codes for CASSIQSNQPQHF. Complete variable domain (other parts from reference TRBV19 and TRBJ1-5): DGGITQSPKYLFRKEGQNVTLSCEQNLNHDAMYWYRQDPGQGLRLIYYSQIVNDFQKGDIAEGYSVSREKKESFPLTVTSAQKNPTAFYLCASSIQSNQPQHFGDGTRLSIL.

The chain carries TRBV5-1 and TRBJ1-1; no reliable D call. Per the germline V gene, CDR1 is SGHRS and CDR2 is YFSETQ. This CDR3 spans 15 amino acids. V lost 4 bases and J 1 base, leaving 14 bases between the germline ends. The CDR3 loop reads CASSPSPGGNTEAFF. Here the CDR3 DNA reads TGCGCCAGCAGCCCTTCCCCTGGAGGGAACACTGAAGCTTTCTTT.

This clone has a handful of counts. For the CDR3, the DNA is TGTGCCAGCAGCGCGAGGGTTAACACCGGGGAGCTGTTTTTT. Protein sequence: CASSARVNTGELFF. J is TRBJ2-2 and V is TRBV7-2, with a weak D call TRBD2 (5 bases). This CDR3 has 14 residues. V gave up 5 bases and J gave up 2 bases, with 9 bases separating them. CDR1 SGHTA and CDR2 FQGNSA come from the germline V gene.

This clone was counted a few times. The chain links TRBV7-9 to TRBJ2-3; perhaps TRBD1 as D (6 bases). With 5 bases removed from V and 3 bases from J, the gap between germline ends came to 12 bases. The length of the CDR3 is 14 residues. Germline CDR1 and CDR2: SEHNR and FQNEAQ (reference sequence). The CDR3 region is CASSLPGVTDTQYF. The CDR3, as DNA: TGTGCCAGCAGCCTACCAGGGGTGACAGATACGCAGTATTTT.

This clone appeared a few times. This chain uses TRBV2 with TRBJ2-1, with 7 bases identical to TRBD1. J lost 5 bases, V lost 4 bases, and 5 bases had no gene match. This CDR3 spans 14 amino acids. CDR1 and CDR2 (germline): SNHLY, FYNNEI. Here the CDR3 DNA reads TGTGCCAGCAGTGGGACAGGTTTTAACAATGAGCAGTTCTTC. Protein: CASSGTGFNNEQFF.

This clone occurred a few times. This chain's CDR3 is CASSWARSGANVLTF. The DNA of the CDR3 is TGTGCCAGCAGTTGGGCCAGGTCTGGGGCCAACGTCCTGACTTTC. The chain recombines TRBV27 with TRBJ2-6; D is undetermined. This CDR3 region has 15 residues. The germline CDR1 and CDR2 sequences are MNHEY and SMNVEV (reference sequence). Trimming left V 4 bases short and J 1 base short, with 8 bases between.

This chain joins TRBV7-2 and TRBJ1-2, with TRBD1 identical over 8 bases. CDR1 SGHTA and CDR2 FQGNSA come from the germline V gene. The J segment lost 6 bases and the V segment lost 2 bases, leaving 8 bases of the junction unmatched. The CDR3 sequence is 15 residues long. The CDR3 coding sequence is TGTGCCAGCAGCTTACCGGACAGGGAGGCCCATGGCTACACCTTC. Translated, it gives CASSLPDREAHGYTF.

This clone came up many times. The rearrangement links TRBV10-3 to TRBJ2-7; 8 bases match TRBD1. The CDR3 loop spans 14 amino acids. CDR1 and CDR2 from the germline V gene are ENHRY and SYGVKD. Germline trimming cut 2 bases from V and 6 bases from J; bases unmatched to any gene: 6. The CDR3 nucleotides are TGTGCCATCAGTGAGCTGACAGGGGCAGGCGAGCAGTACTTC. This codes for CAISELTGAGEQYF.